The clone carrying this TCR beta chain has only a few counts. This entry belongs to a study of blood T cell repertoires in COVID-19. As for the study in general: Some COVID-19 samples were acute and others convalescent; all came from the United States, Italy and Spain. Sample material is recorded as cDNA or gDNA derived from T cells, B-cell-depleted T cells, or PBMCs.

Original data processing: By means of reference gene primer amplification, nucleated cell counts were estimated. TCRdb's table, derived via immunoSEQ multiplex PCR, lists solely in-frame clones and lacks some. The DNA gave D and trimming, while V, J and clone size come from that table. The top ten hold around 13% of the sample, which has some 130,000 clones, almost 85% seen once. Germline V gene data show CDR1 as SGHTA and CDR2 as FQGNSA. The CDR3 is 13 residues long. V was trimmed by 5 bases and J by 9 bases, leaving 11 bases between them. The source of this sequence is a woman aged 25-40 years who had recovered from COVID-19. The chain couples TRBV7-2 to TRBJ1-6, with D unclear. The specimen sequenced was peripheral blood. This CDR3 reads CASSPRVTSPLHF. CDR3 DNA: TGTGCCAGCAGCCCGAGGGTAACTTCACCCCTCCACTTT.